Below, 17 T cell receptor beta chains from the same sample are listed, as sequenced in a study of cytomegalovirus exposure and HLA in healthy donors. The PCR contained 60 Vbeta and 13 Jbeta primers. Clones were sequenced by immunoSEQ multiplex PCR, and TCRdb holds only the in-frame ones, with some missing. The sample lists approximately 190,000 clones, 65% to 90% seen once, with more than 6% in the top ten. The sequenced sample was PBMCs. These receptors originate from a man aged 40-49 years in good health and CMV-seropositive.

The V call is TRBV2, the J call TRBJ2-5, with TRBD2 matching over 11 bases. The CDR3 is 15 residues long. The junction had 2 bases not matched to a gene; V was cut back by 1 base and J by 4 bases. Germline values: CDR1 SNHLY, CDR2 FYNNEI. The chain's CDR3 is CASSEGLAGGETQYF. The DNA for the CDR3 is TGTGCCAGCAGTGAAGGGCTAGCGGGAGGAGAGACCCAGTACTTC.

The chain recombines TRBV20-1 with TRBJ2-5, with a tentative D call TRBD2 (5 bases). The CDR3 sequence is 10 residues long. Trimming took 5 bases from V and 7 from J, leaving 8 bases between them. CDR1 and CDR2 (germline): DFQATT, SNEGSKA (reference sequence). The CDR3 DNA reads as TGCAGTGCTGCGAGCGGGACCCAGTACTTC. Its protein is CSAASGTQYF.

This chain links TRBV5-6 with TRBJ1-1, with D hard to call. V lost 2 bases, J lost 0 bases, and 8 bases lay in between. The germline V gene encodes CDR1 SGHDT and CDR2 YYEEEE. The CDR3 covers 14 residues. This CDR3 is CASSFPGLNTEAFF. Here the CDR3 DNA reads TGTGCCAGCAGCTTTCCGGGGTTGAACACTGAAGCTTTCTTT.

The chain recombines TRBV4-3 with TRBJ1-1; D gene ambiguous. The CDR3 has 16 residues. Germline CDR1 is LGHNA and CDR2 is YSLEER. Trimming cost V 1 base and J 4 bases, with 16 bases left between them. The CDR3 region is CASSQGSAPHLTEAFF. CDR3 DNA: TGCGCCAGCAGCCAAGGCAGCGCACCCCACCTCACTGAAGCTTTCTTT.

The chain employs TRBV19 and TRBJ2-4; D might be TRBD1 (5 bases). V lost 2 bases and J 4 bases, leaving 15 bases between the germline ends. The CDR3 totals 16 residues. Germline CDR1 is LNHDA and CDR2 is SQIVND (reference sequence). Here the CDR3 DNA reads TGTGCCAGTAGTATAATTTTTCGACAGTCTAAAAACATTCAGTACTTC. Its translation: CASSIIFRQSKNIQYF.

This clone showed up just a few times. The chain employs TRBV4-3 and TRBJ2-1, with 7 nucleotides matching TRBD2. Germline CDR1 is LGHNA and CDR2 is YSLEER. This CDR3 has 16 residues. The J segment lost 6 bases and the V segment lost 1 base, leaving 9 bases of the junction unmatched. CDR3 bases: TGCGCCAGCAGCCAAGCCCCAGGAGCGGGACCCAATGAGCAGTTCTTC. Amino acids: CASSQAPGAGPNEQFF.

V usage is TRBV7-2 and J usage is TRBJ1-4, with 8 bases identical to TRBD1. The CDR3 contains 16 residues. Germline CDR1 SGHTA, CDR2 FQGNSA. The ends lost 3 bases at V and 2 bases at J; junction bases unmatched: 5. The CDR3 sequence is CASSFQNRGTNEKLFF. The CDR3 bases are TGTGCCAGCAGCTTTCAGAACAGGGGGACTAATGAAAAACTGTTTTTT.

CDR3 DNA: TGTGCCAGCAGCCTCAGAGACACCAACTATGGCTACACCTTC. It is translated as CASSLRDTNYGYTF. The chain links TRBV13 to TRBJ1-2; D is unclear. V was cut by 5 bases and J by 2 bases, with 12 bases left in between. This CDR3 has 14 residues. Germline V gene sequence: CDR1 PRHDT, CDR2 FYEKMQ (reference sequence). Drawing the rest from reference TRBV13 and TRBJ1-2, the complete variable domain is AAGVIQSPRHLIKEKRETATLKCYPIPRHDTVYWYQQGPGQDPQFLISFYEKMQSDKGSIPDRFSAQQFSDYHSELNMSSLELGDSALYFCASSLRDTNYGYTFGSGTRLTVV.

This clone has just one count. The chain is built from TRBV5-1 and TRBJ2-5, with a tentative D call TRBD2 (5 bases). This CDR3 is built from 12 residues. Germline lookup yields CDR1 SGHRS and CDR2 YFSETQ. V gave up 6 bases and J gave up 1 base, with 7 bases separating them. The CDR3 reads CASTGFQETQYF. In nucleotides, the CDR3 is TGCGCCAGCACGGGGTTCCAAGAGACCCAGTACTTC.

This clone has a handful of counts. This rearrangement joins TRBV5-1 to TRBJ1-1; no reliable D call. This CDR3 spans 15 amino acids. The germline V gene has CDR1 SGHRS and CDR2 YFSETQ. The V and J ends lost 4 bases and 4 bases respectively, with 17 bases between them. CDR3 sequence (DNA): TGCGCCAGCAGCCCCACCTCGGGGAGTGGCACTGAAGCTTTCTTT. This encodes CASSPTSGSGTEAFF.

V usage is TRBV5-6 and J usage is TRBJ1-1, with D possibly TRBD1 on 5 matching bases. V was trimmed by 1 base and J by 1 base, leaving 8 bases between them. The CDR3 spans 14 residues. Germline V gives CDR1 SGHDT, CDR2 YYEEEE. DNA for the CDR3: TGTGCCAGCAGCTTGACAGGATGGAACACTGAAGCTTTCTTT. It codes for CASSLTGWNTEAFF.

This chain connects TRBV5-8 to TRBJ1-2; TRBD1 might be the D (6 bases). Germline loops: CDR1 SGHTS, CDR2 YDEGEE. The CDR3 totals 15 residues. V gave up 4 bases and J gave up 2 bases, with 15 bases separating them. The CDR3 DNA is TGTGCCAGCAGCAAACAGGGAGGGAAGAACTATGGCTACACCTTC. It translates to CASSKQGGKNYGYTF.

V gene TRBV19 combines with J gene TRBJ2-7, with D possibly being TRBD2 (5 bases). Germline V gene lookup returns CDR1 LNHDA and CDR2 SQIVND (reference sequence). Trimming shortened V by 8 bases and J by 3 bases, and 8 bases separated the two germline ends. The CDR3 has 11 residues. The chain's CDR3 is CASSEGYEQYF. The CDR3 DNA follows: TGTGCCAGTTCCGAGGGCTACGAGCAGTACTTC.

This clone was seen just once. The chain is built from TRBV23-1 and TRBJ1-1; D call uncertain. TRBV23-1 is known as an ORF, though its function is uncertain. Deletions cut 4 bases from V and 0 bases from J, with 18 bases between. The CDR3 is 17 amino acids. As DNA, the CDR3 is TGCGCCAGCAGTCTAGAGGGCGTGGTCCCTTTGAACACTGAAGCTTTCTTT. The encoded protein is CASSLEGVVPLNTEAFF.

The V gene is TRBV5-4, the J gene TRBJ1-5, with TRBD1 as a possible D gene (6 bases). In germline, CDR1 is SGHNT, CDR2 YYREEE (reference sequence). V dropped 4 bases and J dropped 0 bases, with 11 bases sitting between them. The CDR3 runs to 15 residues. CDR3 nucleotides: TGTGCCAGCAGCCATAAGGGGGATAGCAATCAGCCCCAGCATTTT. It translates to CASSHKGDSNQPQHF.

This clone has just a few counts. The chain joins TRBV19 to TRBJ2-5; TRBD1 might be the D (6 bases). Per germline, CDR1 LNHDA and CDR2 SQIVND (reference sequence). The V end lost 5 bases, the J end lost 2 bases, and 12 bases lay between the germline ends. This CDR3 is 14 amino acids long. The CDR3 nucleotides are TGTGCCAGTAGTGAAGGACAGAGACAAGAGACCCAGTACTTC. It specifies CASSEGQRQETQYF. The full variable domain, in which reference TRBV19 and TRBJ2-5 provide the parts outside the CDR3, is DGGITQSPKYLFRKEGQNVTLSCEQNLNHDAMYWYRQDPGQGLRLIYYSQIVNDFQKGDIAEGYSVSREKKESFPLTVTSAQKNPTAFYLCASSEGQRQETQYFGPGTRLLVL.

The J gene is TRBJ1-6, the V gene TRBV19, with 7 bases that match TRBD1. Germline V lookup: CDR1 LNHDA, CDR2 SQIVND (reference sequence). This CDR3 spans 13 amino acids. V lost 9 bases and J lost 10; bases outside the gene matches: 9. CDR3 in amino acids: CASSGTEDSPLHF. DNA of the CDR3: TGTGCCAGCTCCGGGACAGAAGACTCACCCCTCCACTTT.